The source of this T cell receptor (beta chain) is a study of Graves' ophthalmopathy and Graves' hyperthyroidism. General study results and limits: Most expanded clonotypes from thyroid (those above 0.001 frequency) were also found in blood.

Orbital computed tomography, together with clinical symptoms, serum thyroxine, TRAb and thyroid ultrasound, was used for diagnosis. With regard to this clonotype: The target antigen is unknown.

Amplification from RNA transcripts yielded the TCR beta CDR3 regions. Following a first-round RT-PCR that used HTBI primers, a second-round multiplex PCR was carried out. TCRdb independently ran MiXCR on the multiplex PCR reads; one entry per CDR3 protein. The sample lists almost 750,000 distinct CDR3 sequences, around 40% seen once, with less than 55% in the top ten. The clonotype originates from an adult man with Graves' ophthalmopathy. The sequencing sample was made of peripheral blood.

The CDR3 sequence is CASSALLAGNANTGELFF. The CDR3 bases are TGTGCCAGCAGTGCTTTGTTAGCGGGAAACGCGAACACCGGGGAGCTGTTTTTT. This chain uses TRBV7-9 with TRBJ2-2, with 8 bases identical to TRBD2. This CDR3 is 18 amino acids long. Germline loops: CDR1 SEHNR, CDR2 FQNEAQ (reference sequence). V was pared by 6 bases and J by 0 bases, with 12 bases of the junction left unmatched.